This record concerns one T cell receptor (beta chain) sequence. The data stem from a study of blood T cell repertoires in COVID-19. The overall study: Collection of acute and convalescent COVID-19 samples took place in the United States, Italy and Spain. Nucleic acid was either cDNA or gDNA, and it came from T cells, B-cell-depleted T cells, or PBMCs.

Trimming removed 3 bases at V and 6 bases at J, with 14 bases between. The CDR3 has 14 residues. Germline V lookup: CDR1 SGDLS, CDR2 YYNGEE. Methods used by the authors: The assay estimated nucleated cells by amplifying reference gene primers. Generated by immunoSEQ multiplex PCR, the TCRdb table keeps only in-frame clones and is missing some. The V and J calls and the clone size are those of that table, but D and trimming were determined from the DNA. The sample holds about 87,000 clones, 86% seen once. The receptor's source is a human donor in a cohort sampled during active COVID-19. V and J are TRBV9 and TRBJ2-3, with a tentative D call TRBD2 (5 bases). What was sequenced was peripheral blood. The CDR3 DNA is TGTGCCAGCAGCGCGGGAACTTCATCGGATACGCAGTATTTT. It codes for CASSAGTSSDTQYF.